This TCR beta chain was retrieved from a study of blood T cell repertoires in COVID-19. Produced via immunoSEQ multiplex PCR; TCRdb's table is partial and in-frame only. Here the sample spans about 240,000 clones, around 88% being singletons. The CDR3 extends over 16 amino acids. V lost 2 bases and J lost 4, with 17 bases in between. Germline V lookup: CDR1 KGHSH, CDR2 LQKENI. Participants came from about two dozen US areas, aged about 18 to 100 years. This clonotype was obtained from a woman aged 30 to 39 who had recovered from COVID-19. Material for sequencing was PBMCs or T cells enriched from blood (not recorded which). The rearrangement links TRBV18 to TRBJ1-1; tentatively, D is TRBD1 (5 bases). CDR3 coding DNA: TGTGCCAGCTCACCATCCCCACTCGGGGGTAGCACTGAAGCTTTCTTT. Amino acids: CASSPSPLGGSTEAFF. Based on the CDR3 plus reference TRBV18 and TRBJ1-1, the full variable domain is NAGVMQNPRHLVRRRGQEARLRCSPMKGHSHVYWYRQLPEEGLKFMVYLQKENIIDESGMPKERFSAEFPKEGPSILRIQQVVRGDSAAYFCASSPSPLGGSTEAFFGQGTRLTVV.